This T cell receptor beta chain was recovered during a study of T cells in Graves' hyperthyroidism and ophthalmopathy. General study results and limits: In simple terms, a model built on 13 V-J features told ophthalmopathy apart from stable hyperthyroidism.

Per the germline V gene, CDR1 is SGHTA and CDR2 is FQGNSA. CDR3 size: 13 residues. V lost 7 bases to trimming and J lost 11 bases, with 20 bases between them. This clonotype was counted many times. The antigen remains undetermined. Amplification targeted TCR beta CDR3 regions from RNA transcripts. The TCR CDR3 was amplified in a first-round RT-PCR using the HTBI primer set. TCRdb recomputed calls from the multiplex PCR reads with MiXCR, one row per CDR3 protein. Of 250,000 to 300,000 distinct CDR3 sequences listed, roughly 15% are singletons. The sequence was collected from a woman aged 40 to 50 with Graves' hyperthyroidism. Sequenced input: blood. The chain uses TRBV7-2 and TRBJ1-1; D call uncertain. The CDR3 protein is CASTQRAGGRAFF. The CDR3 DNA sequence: TGTGCCAGCACCCAGCGGGCGGGCGGTCGGGCTTTCTTT.